This T cell receptor beta chain appears in the sequencing data of a study of T cells in Graves' hyperthyroidism and ophthalmopathy (dated by TCRdb to the late 2010s). Concerning the study at large: Peripheral blood was collected at initial diagnosis, before any treatment. TCR V-J signatures able to tell the groups apart were searched for in a discovery cohort of 100 or so patients, of whom around 43 had Graves' ophthalmopathy and some 60 had stable Graves' hyperthyroidism. Prospective prediction of ophthalmopathy was tested in an independent validation cohort of fewer than 20 hyperthyroidism patients and 17 patients who later progressed to ophthalmopathy. For training and testing, the 110 or so patients in the discovery cohort were randomly divided in a 7:3 ratio. In addition, the study compared T-cell repertoires in thyroid tissue and in blood from several Graves' hyperthyroidism patients. After blood sampling, hyperthyroidism patients were treated with methimazole at a starting dose of 30 mg daily, and ophthalmopathy patients were treated with high-dose intravenous methylprednisolone. The paper reports TCR Vbeta CDR3 sequencing of roughly 140 peripheral blood samples: approximately 41 ophthalmopathy, fewer than 80 hyperthyroidism and around 17 progressor patients. Broader findings and caveats from the paper: Most expanded thyroid clonotypes (frequency above 0.001) were also detected in blood, suggesting blood repertoires may reflect thyroid immune responses. In validation, the model predicted progression to ophthalmopathy a median of roughly six months before onset, with roughly 68% sensitivity and just under 75% specificity. In cross-validation, a model built on a 13 V-J signature told ophthalmopathy apart from stable hyperthyroidism with 85% to 90% sensitivity and around 84% specificity, and in testing the same model reached 80%/75%. No statistical method was used to set the sample size in advance, and investigators knew the group allocation.

The TCR beta CDR3 regions were amplified from the RNA transcripts. The first round of RT-PCR for the TCR CDR3 was performed with the HTBI primer set and the Qiagen OneStep RT-PCR kit. A second multiplex PCR round built the libraries, followed by size selection and purification. Paired-end sequencing of the libraries was performed with 100 bp reads on an Illumina HiSeq2000. Turning to the authors' computational methods: SOAPnuke was used to process the raw data, with reads discarded if the reads contained adapters or uncalled bases, had a mean Phred below 15, or lacked an exact constant-primer or identifier match. High-quality paired reads were merged with COPE v1.2.5, and unique nucleotide sequences were defined as clonotypes. MiTCR v1.1 was used to align clonotypes to the IMGT TRBV, TRBD and TRBJ reference segments. Analysis was restricted to V-J combinations with a frequency above 0.0001, which covered 99% to 99.2% of repertoires. The TCS score was defined as the ratio of F50 (clonal expansion) to E x V (chaos), calculated using BLOSUM62-based TCRdist between CDR3 peptides within each V-J. Welch's t-statistics and random forest reduced around 510 V-J features to under 15, which were used in a naive Bayes classifier (R e1071). TCRdb trimmed the raw reads at Q25, called clones with MiXCR and kept productive beta chains. Merged by CDR3 protein, the rows form single entries marked with the most common genes and DNA. V and J calls and clone size were set by TCRdb, not the authors. Recorded for this sample are more than 300,000 distinct CDR3 sequences; 13% of them occurred a single time. The ten largest clones capture about 9.1% of the sample.

In the germline V gene, CDR1 corresponds to SGHTA and CDR2 to FQGTGA. The CDR3, from cysteine to phenylalanine, totals 17 residues. The retained sequence is limited to the CDR3, 51 bases, with the frame set at the first base. V is trimmed back by 5 bases and J by 2 bases, and the junction contains 11 bases that no gene match accounts for. Graves' hyperthyroidism was defined as stable when no progression to ophthalmopathy occurred over 18 months of follow-up. Hyperthyroidism patients were newly diagnosed, had a disease duration of under 2 months, and were aged 18 to 65 years. Exclusion was applied to patients with uncontrolled infections, other autoimmune diseases, pregnancy or lactation. Diagnoses were established on the basis of clinical symptoms, serum thyroxine and TRAb, thyroid ultrasound, and orbital computed tomography. Ficoll-Paque density gradient centrifugation was used to isolate PBMCs from 8.5 to 10 ml of fresh peripheral blood. Trizol reagent was used to extract total RNA, and RNA quality was then checked on an Agilent 2100 Bioanalyzer.

This clonotype came up many times. Its antigen is still unknown. No much larger clone exists at a distance of one base, and base qualities are not known. The chain is made from TRBV7-3 and TRBJ2-7; a stretch of 11 junction bases matches TRBD1. This receptor was taken from a woman under 30 with Graves' hyperthyroidism. The material sequenced was blood. The bases read TGTGCCAGCAGCCCTGGACAGGGGGCCGTGGGAGCCTACGAGCAGTACTTC. This is translated as CASSPGQGAVGAYEQYF.